The 6 T cell receptor beta chains below were found in one sample sequenced in a study of vaccination and CD4 T cells after COVID-19. Once obtained from cultured CD4+ T cells, the DNA was sequenced using the Oncomine TCR Beta short-read assay. TCRdb used MiXCR to reprocess the PCR reads, holding one entry per CDR3 protein. The data show over 10,000 distinct CDR3 sequences, around three fifths seen once. Their antigens remain unidentified. The treatment: approximately 9-day PBMC culture with coronavirus spike peptide pools or control peptides (ViraFEST assay). Sequences were obtained from CD4+ T cells from blood, cultured in vitro. The receptors come from a human donor who had recovered from COVID-19.

The chain couples TRBV5-8 to TRBJ2-1; D remains unclear. The V gene lost 4 bases and the J gene lost 3 bases, with 5 bases spanning the gap. The germline V gene has CDR1 SGHTS and CDR2 YDEGEE. The CDR3 length is 12 residues. The CDR3 nucleotides read TGTGCCAGCAGCCGTGGCTACAATGAGCAGTTCTTC. This sequence encodes CASSRGYNEQFF.

This clonotype was observed once. The rearrangement joins TRBV15 to TRBJ2-3; D gene unclear. CDR3 length equals 16 residues. The germline CDR1 and CDR2 sequences are LNHNV and YYDKDF (reference sequence). V was trimmed by 5 bases and J by 0 bases, leaving 15 bases between them. CDR3 amino acids: CATSSRVSSSTDTQYF. The CDR3 nucleotides are TGTGCCACCAGCTCACGGGTTTCCTCAAGCACAGATACGCAGTATTTT.

The chain has TRBV6-2 or TRBV6-3 and TRBJ2-5; 11 nucleotides align to TRBD2. Germline lookup yields CDR1 MNHEY and CDR2 SVGEGT. The CDR3 length is 17 residues. J was trimmed by 5 bases and V by 7 bases; bases with no gene match: 15. Written as DNA, the CDR3 is TGTGCCAGCAAGGGCCGACGACTAGCGGGAAACGGGGAGACCCAGTACTTC. Translation: CASKGRRLAGNGETQYF.

The chain employs TRBV6-1 and TRBJ2-7; D not certain. The CDR3 is made up of 14 amino acids. V was pared by 7 bases and J by 4 bases, with 17 bases between. Looked up from germline, CDR1 is MNHNS and CDR2 is SASEGT. The CDR3 DNA reads as TGTGCCAGCATGTTGGCAGACTTCGCTTACGAGCAGTACTTC. Protein sequence: CASMLADFAYEQYF.

The chain uses TRBV20-1 and TRBJ2-3, with TRBD2 matching over 9 bases. Germline CDR1 DFQATT, CDR2 SNEGSKA (reference sequence). This CDR3 region has 14 residues. The trim removed 2 bases at V and 2 bases at J, leaving 2 bases unmatched. The CDR3 DNA sequence: TGCAGTGCTAGACTAGCGGGGTACACAGATACGCAGTATTTT. This sequence encodes CSARLAGYTDTQYF.

The V and J genes are TRBV20-1 and TRBJ2-2; 13 bases fit TRBD2. Trimming at V came to 1 base and at J to 5 bases, leaving 1 base not matched to a gene. This CDR3 has 15 amino acids. Germline CDR1 and CDR2: DFQATT and SNEGSKA (reference sequence). This CDR3 is CSARGGLAGTGELFF. In DNA, the CDR3 is TGCAGTGCTAGAGGGGGACTAGCGGGAACCGGGGAGCTGTTTTTT.